The present entry profiles one T cell receptor beta chain with its context. Trimming at V came to 3 bases and at J to 5 bases, leaving 4 bases not matched to a gene. Germline-derived CDR1 and CDR2 are SGDLS and YYNGEE. This CDR3 region has 14 residues. The data derive from a study of blood T cell repertoires in COVID-19. Clones were read by immunoSEQ multiplex PCR, and TCRdb kept only the in-frame ones, dropping some. This table holds 170,000 or so clones, 80% to 90% found once. This TCR was sampled from a man younger than 35 who had recovered from COVID-19. Sequencing was carried out using peripheral blood. The chain recombines TRBV9 with TRBJ1-5; TRBD1 matches at 8 bases. The CDR3 DNA is TGTGCCAGCAGCGCGTCAGGGGGCTATCAGCCCCAGCATTTT. Amino acid sequence: CASSASGGYQPQHF.